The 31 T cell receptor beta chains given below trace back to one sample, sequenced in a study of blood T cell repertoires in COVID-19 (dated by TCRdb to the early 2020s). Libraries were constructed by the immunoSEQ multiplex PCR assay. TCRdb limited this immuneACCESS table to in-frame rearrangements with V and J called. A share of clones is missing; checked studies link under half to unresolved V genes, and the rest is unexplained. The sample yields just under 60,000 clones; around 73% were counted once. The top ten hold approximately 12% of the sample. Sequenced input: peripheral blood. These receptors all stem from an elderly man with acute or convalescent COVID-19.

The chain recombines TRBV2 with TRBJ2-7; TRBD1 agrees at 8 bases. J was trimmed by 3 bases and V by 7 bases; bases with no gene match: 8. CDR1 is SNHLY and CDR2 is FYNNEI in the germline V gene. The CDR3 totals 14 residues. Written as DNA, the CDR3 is TGTGCCAGCAATGGACAGGGTAGAAGCTACGAGCAGTACTTC. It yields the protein CASNGQGRSYEQYF.

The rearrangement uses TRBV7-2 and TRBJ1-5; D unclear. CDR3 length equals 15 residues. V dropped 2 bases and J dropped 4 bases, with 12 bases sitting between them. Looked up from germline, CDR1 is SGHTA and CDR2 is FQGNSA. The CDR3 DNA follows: TGTGCCAGCAGCTTACAGGACTCGAGGAATCAGCCCCAGCATTTT. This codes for CASSLQDSRNQPQHF.

DNA for the CDR3: TGTGCCAGTAGTAGACAGGTCCTGAACACTGAAGCTTTCTTT. Protein: CASSRQVLNTEAFF. This sequence joins TRBV19 and TRBJ1-1, with a weak D call TRBD1 (6 bases). Germline assignment: CDR1 LNHDA and CDR2 SQIVND (reference sequence). Trimming stripped 4 bases from V and 0 bases from J, with 9 bases between. CDR3 size: 14 residues.

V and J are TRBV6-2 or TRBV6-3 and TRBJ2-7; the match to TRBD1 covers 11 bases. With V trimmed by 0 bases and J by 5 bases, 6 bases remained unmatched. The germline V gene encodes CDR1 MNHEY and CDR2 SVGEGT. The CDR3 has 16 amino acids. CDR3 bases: TGTGCCAGCAGTTACTCAATATGGGACAGGGGGAACGAGCAGTACTTC. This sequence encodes CASSYSIWDRGNEQYF.

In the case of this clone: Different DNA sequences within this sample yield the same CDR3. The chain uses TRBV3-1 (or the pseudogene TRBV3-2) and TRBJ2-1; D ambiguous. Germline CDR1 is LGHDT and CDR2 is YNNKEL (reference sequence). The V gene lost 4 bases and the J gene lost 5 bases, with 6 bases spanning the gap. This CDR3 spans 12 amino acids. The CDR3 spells CASSPTDNEQFF. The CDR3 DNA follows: TGTGCCAGCAGCCCTACGGACAATGAGCAGTTCTTC.

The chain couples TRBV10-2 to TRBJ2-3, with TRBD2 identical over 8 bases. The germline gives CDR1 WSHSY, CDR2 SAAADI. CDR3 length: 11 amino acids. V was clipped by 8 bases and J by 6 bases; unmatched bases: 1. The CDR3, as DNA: TGCGCCAGCCGGGGGGGGGATACGCAGTATTTT. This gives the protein CASRGGDTQYF.

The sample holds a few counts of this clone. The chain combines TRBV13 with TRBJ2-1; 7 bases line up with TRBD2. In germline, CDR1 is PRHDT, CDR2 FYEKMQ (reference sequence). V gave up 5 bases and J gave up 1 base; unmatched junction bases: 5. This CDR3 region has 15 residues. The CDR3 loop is CASSLGGISYNEQFF. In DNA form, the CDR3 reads TGTGCCAGCAGCCTGGGAGGGATATCCTACAATGAGCAGTTCTTC.

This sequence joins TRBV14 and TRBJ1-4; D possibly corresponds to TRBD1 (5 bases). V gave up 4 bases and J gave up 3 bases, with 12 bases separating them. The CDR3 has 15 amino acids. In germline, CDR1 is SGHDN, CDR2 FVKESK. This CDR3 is CASSLSGVSNEKLFF. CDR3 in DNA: TGTGCCAGCAGCCTGTCGGGGGTATCTAATGAAAAACTGTTTTTT.

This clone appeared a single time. The CDR3 sequence is CASSFTSTEQTQYF. The CDR3 region has the DNA TGTGCCAGCAGCTTTACTAGCACTGAGCAGACCCAGTACTTC. This sequence joins TRBV11-3 and TRBJ2-5, with a tentative D call TRBD2 (6 bases). The germline gives CDR1 SGHNT, CDR2 YENEEA. The germline V and J ends were trimmed by 3 bases and 6 bases, with 14 bases remaining between them. The CDR3 consists of 14 residues. Combining the CDR3 with reference TRBV11-3 and TRBJ2-5 gives the whole variable domain EAGVVQSPRYKIIEKKQPVAFWCNPISGHNTLYWYLQNLGQGPELLIRYENEEAVDDSQLPKDRFSAERLKGVDSTLKIQPAELGDSAVYLCASSFTSTEQTQYFGPGTRLLVL.

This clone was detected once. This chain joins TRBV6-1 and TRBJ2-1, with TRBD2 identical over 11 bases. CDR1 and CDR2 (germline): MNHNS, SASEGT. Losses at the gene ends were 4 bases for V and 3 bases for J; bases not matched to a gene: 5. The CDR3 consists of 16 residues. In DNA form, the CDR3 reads TGTGCCAGCAGTGTGACCGGGACTAGCGGCTACAATGAGCAGTTCTTC. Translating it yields CASSVTGTSGYNEQFF.

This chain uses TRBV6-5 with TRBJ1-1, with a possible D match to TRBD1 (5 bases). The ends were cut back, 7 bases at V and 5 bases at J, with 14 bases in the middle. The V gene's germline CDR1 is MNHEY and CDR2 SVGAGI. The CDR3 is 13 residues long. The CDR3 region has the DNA TGTGCCAGCACCGGCGCAGGGAGGACTGAAGCTTTCTTT. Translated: CASTGAGRTEAFF.

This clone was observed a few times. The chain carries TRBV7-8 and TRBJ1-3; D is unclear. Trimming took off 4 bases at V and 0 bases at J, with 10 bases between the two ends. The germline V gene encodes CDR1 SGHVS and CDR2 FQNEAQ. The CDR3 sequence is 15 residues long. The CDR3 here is CASSYTQHSGNTIYF. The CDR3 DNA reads TGTGCCAGCAGCTACACACAACACTCTGGAAACACCATATATTTT.

CDR3: CATSDASGRADTQYF. Written as DNA, the CDR3 is TGTGCCACCAGTGACGCTAGCGGGAGGGCAGATACGCAGTATTTT. The chain combines TRBV24-1 with TRBJ2-3; 12 bases are a match to TRBD2. The V and J ends lost 4 bases and 4 bases, in that order; junction bases with no gene match: 2. The CDR3 has 15 residues. The germline CDR1 and CDR2 sequences are KGHDR and SFDVKD.

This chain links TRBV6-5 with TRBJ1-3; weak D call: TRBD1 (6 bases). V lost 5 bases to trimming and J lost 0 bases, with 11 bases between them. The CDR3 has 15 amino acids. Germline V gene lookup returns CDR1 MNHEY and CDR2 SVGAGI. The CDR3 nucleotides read TGTGCCAGCAGTAAACCAGGGGTCTCTGGAAACACCATATATTTT. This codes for CASSKPGVSGNTIYF.

This chain's CDR3 is CASRGTSGGRINEQFF. CDR3 DNA: TGTGCCAGCAGGGGGACTAGCGGGGGCCGAATCAATGAGCAGTTCTTC. The rearrangement joins TRBV2 to TRBJ2-1; TRBD2 matches 14 bases. V shed 6 bases and J 6 bases; nucleotides not matched to a gene: 7. The CDR3 consists of 16 residues. The germline CDR1 and CDR2 sequences are SNHLY and FYNNEI.

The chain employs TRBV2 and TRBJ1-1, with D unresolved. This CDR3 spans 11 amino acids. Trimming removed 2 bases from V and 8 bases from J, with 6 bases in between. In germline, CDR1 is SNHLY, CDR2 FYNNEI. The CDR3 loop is CASSESFEAFF. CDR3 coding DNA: TGTGCCAGCAGTGAAAGCTTCGAAGCTTTCTTT.

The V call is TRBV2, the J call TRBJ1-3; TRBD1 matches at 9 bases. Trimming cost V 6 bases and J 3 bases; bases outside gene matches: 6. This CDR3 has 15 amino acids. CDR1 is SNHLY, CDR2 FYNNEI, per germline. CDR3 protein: CASSEQGARGNTIYF. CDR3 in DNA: TGTGCCAGCAGCGAACAGGGGGCTCGTGGAAACACCATATATTTT.

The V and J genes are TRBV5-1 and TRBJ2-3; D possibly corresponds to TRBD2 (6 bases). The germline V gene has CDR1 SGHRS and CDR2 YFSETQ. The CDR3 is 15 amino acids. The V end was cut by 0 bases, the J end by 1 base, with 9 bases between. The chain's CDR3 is CASSLGLVGTDTQYF. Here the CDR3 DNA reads TGCGCCAGCAGCTTGGGACTAGTTGGCACAGATACGCAGTATTTT. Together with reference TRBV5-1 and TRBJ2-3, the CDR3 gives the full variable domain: KAGVTQTPRYLIKTRGQQVTLSCSPISGHRSVSWYQQTPGQGLQFLFEYFSETQRNKGNFPGRFSGRQFSNSRSEMNVSTLELGDSALYLCASSLGLVGTDTQYFGPGTRLTVL.

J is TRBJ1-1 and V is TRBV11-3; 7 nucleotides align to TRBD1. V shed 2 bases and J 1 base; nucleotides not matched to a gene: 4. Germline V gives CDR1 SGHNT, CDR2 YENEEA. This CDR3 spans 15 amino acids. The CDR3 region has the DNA TGTGCCAGCAGCTTAAGACAGGGAAAGAACACTGAAGCTTTCTTT. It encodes CASSLRQGKNTEAFF.

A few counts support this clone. The CDR3 nucleotides read TGTGCCAGCAGGAAGCTAGCGGGTGACACCGGGGAGCTGTTTTTT. This translates into CASRKLAGDTGELFF. V is TRBV3-1 (or the pseudogene TRBV3-2) and J is TRBJ2-2; 8 bases match TRBD2. This CDR3 has 15 amino acids. J gave up 3 bases and V 6 bases, and 6 bases lay outside the gene matches. Germline V gene data show CDR1 as LGHDT and CDR2 as YNNKEL (reference sequence).

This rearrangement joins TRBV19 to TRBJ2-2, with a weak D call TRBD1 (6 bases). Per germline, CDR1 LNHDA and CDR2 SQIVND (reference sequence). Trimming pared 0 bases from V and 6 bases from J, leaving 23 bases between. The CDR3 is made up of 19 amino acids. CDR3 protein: CASSIDPRYGTRDAGELFF. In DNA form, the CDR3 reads TGTGCCAGTAGTATAGATCCCCGGTACGGGACACGGGACGCCGGGGAGCTGTTTTTT. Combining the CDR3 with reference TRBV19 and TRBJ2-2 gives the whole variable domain DGGITQSPKYLFRKEGQNVTLSCEQNLNHDAMYWYRQDPGQGLRLIYYSQIVNDFQKGDIAEGYSVSREKKESFPLTVTSAQKNPTAFYLCASSIDPRYGTRDAGELFFGEGSRLTVL.

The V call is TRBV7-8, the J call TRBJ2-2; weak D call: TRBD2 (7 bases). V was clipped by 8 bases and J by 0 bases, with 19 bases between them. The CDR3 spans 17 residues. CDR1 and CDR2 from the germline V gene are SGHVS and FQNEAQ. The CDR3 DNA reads TGTGCCAGCCGCCTCAGCGGGACAACTGCGAACACCGGGGAGCTGTTTTTT. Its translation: CASRLSGTTANTGELFF.

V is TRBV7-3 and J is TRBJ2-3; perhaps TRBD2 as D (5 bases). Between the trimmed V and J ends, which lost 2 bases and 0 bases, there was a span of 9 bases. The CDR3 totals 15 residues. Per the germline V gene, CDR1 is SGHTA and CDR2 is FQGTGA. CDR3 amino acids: CASSLLGGSTDTQYF. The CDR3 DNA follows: TGTGCCAGCAGCTTATTAGGCGGGAGCACAGATACGCAGTATTTT.

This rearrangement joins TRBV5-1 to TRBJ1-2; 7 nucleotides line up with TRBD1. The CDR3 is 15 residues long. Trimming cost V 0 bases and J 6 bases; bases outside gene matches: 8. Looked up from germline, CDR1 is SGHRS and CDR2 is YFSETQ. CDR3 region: CASSLENRGVNGYTF. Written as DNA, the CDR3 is TGCGCCAGCAGCTTGGAAAACAGGGGCGTAAATGGCTACACCTTC.

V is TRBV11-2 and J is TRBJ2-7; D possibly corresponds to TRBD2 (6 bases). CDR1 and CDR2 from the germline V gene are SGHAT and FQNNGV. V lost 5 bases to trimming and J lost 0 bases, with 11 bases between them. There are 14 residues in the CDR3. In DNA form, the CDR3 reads TGTGCCAGCAGCGGGACTGCGAGCTCCTACGAGCAGTACTTC. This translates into CASSGTASSYEQYF.

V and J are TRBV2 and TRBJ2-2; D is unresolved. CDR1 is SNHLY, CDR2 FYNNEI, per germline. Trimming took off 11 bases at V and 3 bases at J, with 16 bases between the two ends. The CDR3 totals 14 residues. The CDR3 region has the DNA TGTGCCGGCATGGCGGCAGATGACACCGGGGAGCTGTTTTTT. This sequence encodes CAGMAADDTGELFF.

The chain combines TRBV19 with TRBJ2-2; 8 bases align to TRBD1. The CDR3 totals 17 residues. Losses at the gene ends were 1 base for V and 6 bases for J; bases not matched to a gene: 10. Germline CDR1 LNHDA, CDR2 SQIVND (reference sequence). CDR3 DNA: TGTGCCAGTAGTATAGGGACAGGGTATGAGTGGGCCGGGGAGCTGTTTTTT. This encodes CASSIGTGYEWAGELFF. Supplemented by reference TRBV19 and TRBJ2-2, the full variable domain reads DGGITQSPKYLFRKEGQNVTLSCEQNLNHDAMYWYRQDPGQGLRLIYYSQIVNDFQKGDIAEGYSVSREKKESFPLTVTSAQKNPTAFYLCASSIGTGYEWAGELFFGEGSRLTVL.

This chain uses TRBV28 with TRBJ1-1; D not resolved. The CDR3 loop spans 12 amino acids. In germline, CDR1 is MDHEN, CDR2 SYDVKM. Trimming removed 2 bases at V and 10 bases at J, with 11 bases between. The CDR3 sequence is CASSLTPEGAFF. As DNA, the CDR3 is TGTGCCAGCAGTTTAACCCCCGAGGGAGCTTTCTTT.

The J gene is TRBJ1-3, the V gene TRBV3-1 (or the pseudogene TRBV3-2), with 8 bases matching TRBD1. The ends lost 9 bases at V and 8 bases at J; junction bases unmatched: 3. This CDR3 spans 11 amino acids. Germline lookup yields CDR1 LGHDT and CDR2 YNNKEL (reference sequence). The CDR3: CARDRADTIYF. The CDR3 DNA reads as TGTGCCAGGGACAGGGCAGACACCATATATTTT.

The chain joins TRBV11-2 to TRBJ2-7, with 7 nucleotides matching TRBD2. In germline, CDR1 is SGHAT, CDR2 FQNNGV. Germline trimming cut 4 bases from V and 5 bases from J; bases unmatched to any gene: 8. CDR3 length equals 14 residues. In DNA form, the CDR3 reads TGTGCCAGCAGCTCCCTGGGGGGGTACGACGAGCAGTACTTC. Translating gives CASSSLGGYDEQYF.

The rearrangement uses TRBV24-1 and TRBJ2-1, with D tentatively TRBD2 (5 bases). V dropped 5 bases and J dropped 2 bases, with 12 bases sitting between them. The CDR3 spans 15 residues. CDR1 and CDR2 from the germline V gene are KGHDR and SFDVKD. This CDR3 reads CATSADSETYNEQFF. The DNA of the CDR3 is TGTGCCACCAGTGCGGATAGCGAAACCTACAATGAGCAGTTCTTC.